This TCR beta chain was observed in a study of post-analysis software for immune sequencing data. Overall study: Progressive-relapsing, secondary progressive and relapsing-remitting multiple sclerosis were among the disease courses included. General study findings and limits: Normalized Chao1 diversity in multiple sclerosis patients fell significantly below that of controls. Roughly five TRBV segments, including TRBV5-6, TRBV5-1 and TRBV20-1, were more frequent in patients than controls. The F measure placed samples prepared in the same batch into strongly shared clusters.

The library was made from cDNA and included unique molecular identifiers. Researchers reported some 500,000 cDNA molecules coming from about 1 to 10 million T cells. TCRdb re-called the PCR reads with MiXCR, one entry per CDR3 protein. The sample records 800,000 to 950,000 distinct CDR3 sequences, around 50% being singletons. The germline CDR1 and CDR2 sequences are MNHNY and SVGAGI (reference sequence). V lost 4 bases and J 8 bases, leaving 20 bases between the germline ends. The CDR3 extends over 15 amino acids. Details on this clonotype: Its antigen remains unidentified.

The receptor was isolated from a girl between 10 and 17 years old with multiple sclerosis. V usage is TRBV6-6 and J usage is TRBJ1-2; perhaps TRBD1 as D (5 bases). Sequencing was performed on blood. DNA for the CDR3: TGTGCCAGCAGTTCACGTCCGGGACCGAGTATGGGCTACACCTTC. Amino acids: CASSSRPGPSMGYTF.